This T cell receptor (beta chain) comes out of a study of molecular identifiers for immune sequencing clone quantification. Study-level points and caveats: Researchers reportedly could pick up spiked Jurkat TCR RNA from one cell mixed into 1 million or so naive cells.

In preparing bulk TCR libraries, previously described methods and listed TCR primers were used. TCRdb processed the PCR reads anew with MiXCR; each CDR3 protein has one entry. The table includes some 59,000 distinct CDR3 sequences, under 30% detected once. Of note for this clonotype: Its antigen is as yet unknown. This may arise from a read error, as a much more abundant clone is one base away.

The CDR3 covers 14 residues. The sample was naive CD8+ T cells from blood, with Jurkat cell RNA spiked in. The subset: FACS-sorted CD8+CD4-CCR7+CD45RA+ naive T cells. V gene TRBV12-3 or TRBV12-4 combines with J gene TRBJ2-3; D is unclear. This receptor was obtained from a human donor in good health. Some libraries in this study had Jurkat cell RNA spiked in. Here the CDR3 DNA reads TGTGCCAGCAGTTTGGGTAGCAGCACACATACGCAGTATTTT. It is translated as CASSLGSSTHTQYF.